One and the same sample provided the 19 T cell receptor beta chains below, sequenced in a study of molecular identifiers for immune sequencing clone quantification. A single record per CDR3 protein comes from TCRdb applying MiXCR to the PCR reads. Among approximately 670,000 distinct CDR3 sequences listed, about 20% were seen once. Input material: naive CD8+ T cells from blood, with Jurkat cell RNA spiked in. Subset noted: FACS-sorted CD8+CD4-CCR7+CD45RA+ naive T cells. The receptors shown here come from a human donor in good health. Some libraries in this study had Jurkat cell RNA spiked in.

Ten or more counts support this clonotype. The V call is TRBV24-1, the J call TRBJ2-1; TRBD1 might be the D (5 bases). Germline CDR1 is KGHDR and CDR2 is SFDVKD. The CDR3 is made up of 16 amino acids. With 5 bases removed from V and 2 bases from J, the gap between germline ends came to 15 bases. The DNA of the CDR3 is TGTGCCACCAGTGTTATCGACAGAAATACCTACAATGAGCAGTTCTTC. Its protein is CATSVIDRNTYNEQFF.

This clonotype was observed at least ten times. The chain has TRBV12-3 or TRBV12-4 and TRBJ2-3, with D unresolved. Trimming removed 6 bases from V and 3 bases from J, with 10 bases in between. CDR3 length: 13 amino acids. The CDR3 bases are TGTGCCAGCAGCGTAATTTTAACAGATACGCAGTATTTT. Encoded protein: CASSVILTDTQYF.

The sample holds many counts of this clonotype. The V call is TRBV2, the J call TRBJ2-7, with a tentative D call TRBD1 (6 bases). The germline V gene encodes CDR1 SNHLY and CDR2 FYNNEI. V lost 6 bases and J lost 3, with 9 bases in between. This CDR3 is 12 amino acids long. DNA of the CDR3: TGTGCCAGCAGGGACAGAGTCTACGAGCAGTACTTC. Translation: CASRDRVYEQYF.

To note about this clonotype: Being one base from a much bigger clone, this may be a read error. The chain employs TRBV5-3 and TRBJ2-7; 8 bases fit TRBD1. TRBV5-3 is sorted into the ORF group, with uncertain function. V gave up 9 bases and J gave up 0 bases; unmatched junction bases: 11. The CDR3 sequence is 15 residues long. CDR3 sequence: CATAPGTGLSYEQYF. The CDR3 DNA follows: TGTGCCACCGCTCCTGGGACAGGACTCTCCTACGAGCAGTACTTC.

This clonotype was seen repeatedly, ten times or more. The chain links TRBV12-3 or TRBV12-4 to TRBJ2-5; no clear D gene. There are 14 residues in the CDR3. Trimming removed 5 bases from V and 0 bases from J, with 10 bases in between. CDR3 region: CASSLQINQETQYF. The CDR3 nucleotides read TGTGCCAGCAGTCTGCAGATTAACCAAGAGACCCAGTACTTC.

This clonotype was detected a few times. V and J are TRBV2 and TRBJ2-7; D might be TRBD2 (6 bases). Germline-derived CDR1 and CDR2 are SNHLY and FYNNEI. The V end was cut by 3 bases, the J end by 5 bases, with 17 bases between. The length of the CDR3 is 15 residues. The CDR3: CASSEKRERAHEQYF. CDR3 in DNA: TGTGCCAGCAGTGAGAAGAGGGAGCGGGCCCACGAGCAGTACTTC.

This clonotype was observed many times. The chain couples TRBV6-5 to TRBJ2-3; no definite D call. In germline, CDR1 is MNHEY, CDR2 SVGAGI. V gave up 1 base and J gave up 2 bases, with 4 bases separating them. This CDR3 is built from 13 residues. The CDR3 DNA sequence: TGTGCCAGCAGTTACTTCCCCACAGATACGCAGTATTTT. Protein sequence: CASSYFPTDTQYF.

The chain combines TRBV5-1 with TRBJ2-7; perhaps TRBD1 as D (5 bases). Trimming shortened V by 2 bases and J by 1 base, and 13 bases separated the two germline ends. The germline V gene has CDR1 SGHRS and CDR2 YFSETQ. The CDR3 consists of 15 residues. In DNA, the CDR3 is TGCGCCAGCAGCTTTGGGGCTAGAGAATCCTACGAGCAGTACTTC. Its translation is CASSFGARESYEQYF.

In regard to this clonotype: Just one base apart from a much larger clone, this may be a read error. This chain joins TRBV28 and TRBJ2-7; 10 nucleotides align to TRBD2. Trimming at V came to 11 bases and at J to 3 bases, leaving 7 bases not matched to a gene. Germline CDR1 and CDR2: MDHEN and SYDVKM. This CDR3 comprises 13 residues. CDR3 sequence: CAGKLAGVYEQYF. In DNA, the CDR3 is TGTGCCGGCAAGCTAGCGGGAGTCTACGAGCAGTACTTC.

This clonotype has a count of ten or more. The chain recombines TRBV4-2 with TRBJ2-6; D is perhaps TRBD1 (5 bases). Germline-derived CDR1 and CDR2 are LGHNA and YNFKEQ. The CDR3 sequence is 16 residues long. The germline V and J ends were trimmed by 0 bases and 3 bases, with 9 bases remaining between them. The CDR3 DNA reads as TGTGCCAGCAGCCAAGACAGGGAACGTGGGGCCAACGTCCTGACTTTC. This codes for CASSQDRERGANVLTF.

The sample holds many counts of this clonotype. This chain uses TRBV5-4 with TRBJ2-3; 9 nucleotides match TRBD1. The CDR3 covers 15 residues. Per the germline V gene, CDR1 is SGHNT and CDR2 is YYREEE (reference sequence). V shed 2 bases, J shed 4 bases, and the junction held 5 bases outside the gene matches. The CDR3 DNA reads TGTGCCAGCAGCTTAGGGACAGGGACTGCAGATACGCAGTATTTT. Encoded protein: CASSLGTGTADTQYF.

There are a few counts of this clonotype. This may be a read error: a much more frequent sequence differs by one nucleotide. The V gene is TRBV29-1, the J gene TRBJ2-7; possibly TRBD2 for D (6 bases). Trimming removed 7 bases from V and 4 bases from J, with 26 bases in between. The CDR3 totals 16 residues. In germline, CDR1 is SQVTM, CDR2 ANQGSEA. For the CDR3, the DNA is TGCAGCGCCGAGACGGTGGGCAAGGCTGGGACTTACGAGCAGTACTTC. Its translation: CSAETVGKAGTYEQYF.

A remark on this clonotype: The missing conserved phenylalanine or tryptophan at the end of this CDR3 makes a read error likely. The V and J genes are TRBV7-2 and TRBJ2-5; D is possibly TRBD1 (5 bases). Germline V gene sequence: CDR1 SGHTA, CDR2 FQGNSA. The CDR3 runs to 14 residues. The germline V and J ends were trimmed by 6 bases and 0 bases, with 11 bases remaining between them. The CDR3, as DNA: TGTGCCAGCAGAGCCCCAGGGTACCAAGAGACCCAGTACTCC. It codes for CASRAPGYQETQYS.

A note on this clonotype: A read error may be the cause here, since a much bigger clone is one base away. This sequence joins TRBV20-1 and TRBJ1-1; a weak D match, TRBD1 (6 bases). Germline lookup yields CDR1 DFQATT and CDR2 SNEGSKA (reference sequence). Trimming took off 5 bases at V and 3 bases at J, with 13 bases between the two ends. This CDR3 is built from 13 residues. The CDR3 region is CSAHWTEDTEAFF. As DNA, the CDR3 is TGCAGTGCTCACTGGACAGAAGACACTGAAGCTTTCTTT.

This clonotype was counted many times. The chain recombines TRBV19 with TRBJ2-3; maybe TRBD2 (6 bases). This CDR3 is built from 14 residues. CDR1 and CDR2 (germline): LNHDA, SQIVND (reference sequence). The V gene lost 3 bases and the J gene lost 8 bases, with 15 bases spanning the gap. CDR3 amino acids: CASSIGSGAGTQYF. CDR3 nucleotides: TGTGCCAGTAGTATTGGTAGCGGCGCGGGTACGCAGTATTTT. Based on the CDR3 plus reference TRBV19 and TRBJ2-3, the full variable domain is DGGITQSPKYLFRKEGQNVTLSCEQNLNHDAMYWYRQDPGQGLRLIYYSQIVNDFQKGDIAEGYSVSREKKESFPLTVTSAQKNPTAFYLCASSIGSGAGTQYFGPGTRLTVL.

V gene TRBV15 combines with J gene TRBJ2-1; D possibly uses TRBD1 or TRBD2 (6 bases each). Germline loops: CDR1 LNHNV, CDR2 YYDKDF (reference sequence). The CDR3 totals 15 residues. The V and J ends lost 8 bases and 5 bases respectively, with 19 bases between them. CDR3 DNA: TGTGCCACCCCGACCACTTGGGGGGCCGACAATGAGCAGTTCTTC. Translated, it gives CATPTTWGADNEQFF.

This clonotype was found a few times. The chain recombines TRBV25-1 with TRBJ1-2, with D possibly being TRBD1 (6 bases). From germline, CDR1 is MGHDK and CDR2 SYGVNS. The CDR3 extends over 14 amino acids. Trimming stripped 0 bases from V and 5 bases from J, with 10 bases between. The DNA for the CDR3 is TGTGCCAGCAGTGAATACCCCACAGGGTATGGCTACACCTTC. Translation: CASSEYPTGYGYTF.

In this sample, this clonotype turned up many times. V is TRBV23-1 and J is TRBJ2-5; D is ambiguous. TRBV23-1 is noted as an ORF with a role that remains uncertain. V was clipped by 0 bases and J by 9 bases, with 14 bases between them. The CDR3 has 14 amino acids. The CDR3 region has the DNA TGCGCCAGCAGTCAATCTGGCGTCCAGAGACCCCAGTACTTC. The encoded protein is CASSQSGVQRPQYF.

The genes are TRBV4-1 and TRBJ2-3, with TRBD2 matching 7 bases. Germline CDR1 reads MGHRA; CDR2 reads YSYEKL. The CDR3 loop spans 20 amino acids. V shed 4 bases and J 1 base; nucleotides not matched to a gene: 20. The CDR3 DNA follows: TGCGCCAGCAGCCCTACGGCGGGGGTAGAGTTGGGAATCGGCACAGATACGCAGTATTTT. It yields the protein CASSPTAGVELGIGTDTQYF.